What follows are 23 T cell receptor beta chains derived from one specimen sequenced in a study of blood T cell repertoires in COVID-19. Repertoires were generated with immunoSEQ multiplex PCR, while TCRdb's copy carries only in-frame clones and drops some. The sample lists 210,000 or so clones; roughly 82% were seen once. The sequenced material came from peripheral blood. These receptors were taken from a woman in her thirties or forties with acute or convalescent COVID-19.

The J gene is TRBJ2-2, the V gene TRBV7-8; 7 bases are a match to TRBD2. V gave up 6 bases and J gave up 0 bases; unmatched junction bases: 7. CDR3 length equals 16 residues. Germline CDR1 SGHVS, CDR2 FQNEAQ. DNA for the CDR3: TGTGCCAGCAGTATTTCTAGCGGAGCGAACACCGGGGAGCTGTTTTTT. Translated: CASSISSGANTGELFF.

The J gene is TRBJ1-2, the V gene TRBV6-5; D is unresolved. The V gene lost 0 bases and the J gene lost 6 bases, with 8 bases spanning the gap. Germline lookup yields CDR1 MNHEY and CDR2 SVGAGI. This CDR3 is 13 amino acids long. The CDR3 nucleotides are TGTGCCAGCAGTTACTCCGGGCGGGATGGCTACACCTTC. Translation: CASSYSGRDGYTF.

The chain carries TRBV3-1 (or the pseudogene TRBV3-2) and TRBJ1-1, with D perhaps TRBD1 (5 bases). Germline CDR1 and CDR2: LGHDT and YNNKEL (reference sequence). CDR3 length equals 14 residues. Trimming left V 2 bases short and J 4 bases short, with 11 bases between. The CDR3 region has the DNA TGTGCCAGCAGCCAACGACAAGGGGCCACTGAAGCTTTCTTT. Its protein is CASSQRQGATEAFF.

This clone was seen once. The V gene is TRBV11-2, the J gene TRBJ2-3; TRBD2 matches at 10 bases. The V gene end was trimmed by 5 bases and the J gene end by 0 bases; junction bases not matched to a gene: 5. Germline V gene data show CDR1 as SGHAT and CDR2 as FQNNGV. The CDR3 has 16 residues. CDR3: CASSPVTSGSTDTQYF. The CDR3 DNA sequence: TGTGCCAGCAGCCCCGTGACTAGCGGGAGCACAGATACGCAGTATTTT.

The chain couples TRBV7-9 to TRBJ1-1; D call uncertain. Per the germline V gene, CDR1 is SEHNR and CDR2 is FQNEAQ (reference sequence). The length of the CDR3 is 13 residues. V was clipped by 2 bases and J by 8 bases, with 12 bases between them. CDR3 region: CASSLRGSGEAFF. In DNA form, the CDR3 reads TGTGCCAGCAGCTTACGGGGTAGCGGAGAAGCTTTCTTT.

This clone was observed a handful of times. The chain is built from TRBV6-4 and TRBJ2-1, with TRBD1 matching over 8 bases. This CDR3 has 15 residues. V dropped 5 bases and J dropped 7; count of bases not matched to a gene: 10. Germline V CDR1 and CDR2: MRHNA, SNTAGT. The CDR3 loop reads CASSPTTGVRNEQFF. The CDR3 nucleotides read TGTGCCAGCAGTCCTACGACAGGGGTTCGGAATGAGCAGTTCTTC.

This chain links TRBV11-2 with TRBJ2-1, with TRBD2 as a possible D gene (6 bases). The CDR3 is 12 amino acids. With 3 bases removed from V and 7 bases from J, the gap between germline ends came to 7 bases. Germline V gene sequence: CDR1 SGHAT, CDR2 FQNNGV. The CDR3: CASSFRGNEQFF. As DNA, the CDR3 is TGTGCCAGCAGCTTTCGGGGGAATGAGCAGTTCTTC.

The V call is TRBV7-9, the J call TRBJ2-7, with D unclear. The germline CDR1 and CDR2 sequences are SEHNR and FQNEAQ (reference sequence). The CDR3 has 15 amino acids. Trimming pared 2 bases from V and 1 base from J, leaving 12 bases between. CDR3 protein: CASSLLSGFSYEQYF. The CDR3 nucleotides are TGTGCCAGCAGCTTATTGTCCGGGTTTTCCTACGAGCAGTACTTC.

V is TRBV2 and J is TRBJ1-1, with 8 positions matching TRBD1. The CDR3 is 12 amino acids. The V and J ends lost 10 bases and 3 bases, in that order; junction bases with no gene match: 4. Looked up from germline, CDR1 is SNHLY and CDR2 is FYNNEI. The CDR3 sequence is CANHRGDTEAFF. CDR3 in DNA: TGTGCCAACCACAGGGGGGACACTGAAGCTTTCTTT. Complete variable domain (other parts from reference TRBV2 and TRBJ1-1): EPEVTQTPSHQVTQMGQEVILRCVPISNHLYFYWYRQILGQKVEFLVSFYNNEISEKSEIFDDQFSVERPDGSNFTLKIRSTKLEDSAMYFCANHRGDTEAFFGQGTRLTVV.

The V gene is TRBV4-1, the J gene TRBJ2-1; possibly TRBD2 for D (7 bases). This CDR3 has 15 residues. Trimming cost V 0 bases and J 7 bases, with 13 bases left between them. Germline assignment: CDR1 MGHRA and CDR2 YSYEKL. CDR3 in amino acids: CASSQEGGRGNEQFF. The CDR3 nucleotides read TGCGCCAGCAGCCAAGAGGGGGGGCGCGGAAATGAGCAGTTCTTC.

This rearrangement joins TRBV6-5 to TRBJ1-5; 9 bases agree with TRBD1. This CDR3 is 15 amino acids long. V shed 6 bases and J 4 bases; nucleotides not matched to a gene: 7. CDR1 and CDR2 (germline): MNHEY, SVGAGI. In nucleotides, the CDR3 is TGTGCCAGCAGAATTCCGGGACAGGGTAATCAGCCCCAGCATTTT. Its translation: CASRIPGQGNQPQHF.

CDR3 DNA: TGTGCCAGCAGTGAGACTAGCGGATACACAGATACGCAGTATTTT. As protein: CASSETSGYTDTQYF. The chain couples TRBV2 to TRBJ2-3, with 9 nucleotides matching TRBD2. With 3 bases clipped from V and 2 bases from J, the junction kept 3 bases outside the gene matches. Per the germline V gene, CDR1 is SNHLY and CDR2 is FYNNEI. CDR3 length equals 15 residues.

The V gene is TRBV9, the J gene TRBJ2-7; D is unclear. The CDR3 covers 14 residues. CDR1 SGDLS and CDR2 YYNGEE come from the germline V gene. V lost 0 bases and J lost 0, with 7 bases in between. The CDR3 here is CASSVVSPSYEQYF. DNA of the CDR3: TGTGCCAGCAGCGTAGTCTCTCCCTCCTACGAGCAGTACTTC.

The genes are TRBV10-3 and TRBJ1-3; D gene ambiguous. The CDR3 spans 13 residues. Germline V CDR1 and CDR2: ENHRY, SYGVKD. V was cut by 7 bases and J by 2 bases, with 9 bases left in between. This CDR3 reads CAIMREPGNTIYF. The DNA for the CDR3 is TGTGCCATCATGAGGGAGCCTGGAAACACCATATATTTT.

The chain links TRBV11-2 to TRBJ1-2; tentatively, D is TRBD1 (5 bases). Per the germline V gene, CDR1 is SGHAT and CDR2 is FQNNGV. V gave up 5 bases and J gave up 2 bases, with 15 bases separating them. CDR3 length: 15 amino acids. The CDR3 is CASSPRRGWNYGYTF. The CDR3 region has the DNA TGTGCCAGCAGCCCAAGAAGGGGCTGGAACTATGGCTACACCTTC.

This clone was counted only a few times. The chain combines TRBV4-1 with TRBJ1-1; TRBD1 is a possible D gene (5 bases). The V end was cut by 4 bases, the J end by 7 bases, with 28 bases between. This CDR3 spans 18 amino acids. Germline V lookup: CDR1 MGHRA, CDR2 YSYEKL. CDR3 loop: CASSPLATGYGRGSEAFF. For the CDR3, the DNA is TGCGCCAGCAGCCCCTTAGCCACGGGGTACGGCCGGGGGAGTGAAGCTTTCTTT.

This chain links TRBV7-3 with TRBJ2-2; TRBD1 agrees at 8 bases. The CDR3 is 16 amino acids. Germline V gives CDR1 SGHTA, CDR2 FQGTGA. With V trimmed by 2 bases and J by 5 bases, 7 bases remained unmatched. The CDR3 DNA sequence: TGTGCCAGCAGCTTATGGAGGACAGGGAGTACCGGGGAGCTGTTTTTT. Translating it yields CASSLWRTGSTGELFF.

This CDR3 is CATLKRGTEGYTF. The CDR3 DNA sequence: TGTGCCACCCTAAAGCGGGGGACGGAGGGCTACACCTTC. The V and J genes are TRBV15 and TRBJ1-2; weak D call: TRBD1 (5 bases). The germline V gene has CDR1 LNHNV and CDR2 YYDKDF (reference sequence). CDR3 length equals 13 residues. V lost 8 bases, J lost 8 bases, and 18 bases lay in between.

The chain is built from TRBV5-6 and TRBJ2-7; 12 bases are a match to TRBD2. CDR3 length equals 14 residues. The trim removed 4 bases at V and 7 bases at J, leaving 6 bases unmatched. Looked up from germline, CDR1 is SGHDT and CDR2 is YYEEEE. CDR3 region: CASSRTSGASEQYF. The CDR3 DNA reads TGTGCCAGCAGCCGGACTAGCGGGGCAAGTGAGCAGTACTTC.

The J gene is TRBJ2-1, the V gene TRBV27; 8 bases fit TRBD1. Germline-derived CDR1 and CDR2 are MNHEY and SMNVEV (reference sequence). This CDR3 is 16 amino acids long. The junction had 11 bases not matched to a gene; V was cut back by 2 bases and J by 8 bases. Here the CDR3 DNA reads TGTGCCAGCAGTTTACGGGGACAGGTCGGTCTCTATGAGCAGTTCTTC. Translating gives CASSLRGQVGLYEQFF.

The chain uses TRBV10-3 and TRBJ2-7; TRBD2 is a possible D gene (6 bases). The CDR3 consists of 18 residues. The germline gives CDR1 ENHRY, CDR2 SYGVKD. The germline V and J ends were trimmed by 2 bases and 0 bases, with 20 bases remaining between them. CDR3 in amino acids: CAISERGSRGLASYEQYF. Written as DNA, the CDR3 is TGTGCCATCAGTGAGCGGGGAAGTCGGGGACTCGCCTCCTACGAGCAGTACTTC.

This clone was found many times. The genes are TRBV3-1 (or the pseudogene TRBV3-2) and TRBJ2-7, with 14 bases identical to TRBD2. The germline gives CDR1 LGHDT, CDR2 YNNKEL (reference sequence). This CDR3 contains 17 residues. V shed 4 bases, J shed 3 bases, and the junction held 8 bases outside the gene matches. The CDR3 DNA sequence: TGTGCCAGCAGCCGTGGGACTAGCGGGAGTTCCCACTACGAGCAGTACTTC. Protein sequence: CASSRGTSGSSHYEQYF.

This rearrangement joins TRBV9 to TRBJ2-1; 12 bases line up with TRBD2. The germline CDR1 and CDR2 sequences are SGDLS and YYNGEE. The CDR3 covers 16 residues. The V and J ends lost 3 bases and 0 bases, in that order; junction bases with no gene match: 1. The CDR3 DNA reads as TGTGCCAGCAGCGCGGGACTAGCGGGCTCCTACAATGAGCAGTTCTTC. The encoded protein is CASSAGLAGSYNEQFF.